This section outlines one T cell receptor (beta chain) sequence together with its context. No antigen is known for it. Data came from immunoSEQ multiplex PCR; TCRdb stores just in-frame clones and leaves some out. Of about 33,000 clones listed, roughly nine tenths are singletons. This CDR3 has 15 amino acids. V dropped 5 bases and J dropped 5 bases, with 16 bases sitting between them. The germline gives CDR1 SEHNR, CDR2 FQNEAQ (reference sequence). This entry comes from a study of OX40 agonist ivuxolimab in advanced cancers. On the study more broadly: Every 2 weeks, patients received ivuxolimab intravenously, dosed at 0.01 to 10 mg/kg. Study findings and constraints: Fewer expanded clones were found on average in CD4+ than in CD8+ T cells.

Excluded were patients having autoimmune disease history or systemic immunosuppression. Drawing of blood for sampling happened at baseline, at cycle 4 day 1, and at cycle 7 day 1. J is TRBJ2-1 and V is TRBV7-9; D remains ambiguous. The source of this sequence is an adult with an advanced solid tumor such as melanoma, head and neck, liver or kidney cancer. Material: CD4+ or CD8+ T cells sorted from blood, obtained in a trial of the OX40 agonist ivuxolimab. The CDR3: CASSDPPPLNNEQFF. DNA for the CDR3: TGTGCCAGCAGCGATCCCCCACCGCTAAACAATGAGCAGTTCTTC.